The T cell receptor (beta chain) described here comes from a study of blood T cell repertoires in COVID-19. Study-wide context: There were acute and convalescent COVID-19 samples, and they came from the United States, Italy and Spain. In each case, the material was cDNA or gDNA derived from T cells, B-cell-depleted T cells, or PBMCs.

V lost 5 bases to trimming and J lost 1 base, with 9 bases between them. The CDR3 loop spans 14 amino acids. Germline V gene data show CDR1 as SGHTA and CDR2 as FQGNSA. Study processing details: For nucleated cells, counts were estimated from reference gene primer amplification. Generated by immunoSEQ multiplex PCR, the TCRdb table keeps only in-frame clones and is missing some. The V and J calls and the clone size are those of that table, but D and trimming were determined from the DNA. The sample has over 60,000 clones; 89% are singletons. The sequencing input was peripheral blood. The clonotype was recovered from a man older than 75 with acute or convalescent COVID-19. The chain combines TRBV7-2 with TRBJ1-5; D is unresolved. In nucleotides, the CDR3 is TGTGCCAGCAGCCTATCTATAAGCAATCAGCCCCAGCATTTT. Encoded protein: CASSLSISNQPQHF.